This section outlines one T cell receptor beta chain sequence together with its context. One entry per CDR3 protein results from TCRdb running MiXCR on the 5' RACE reads. The sample consists of roughly 250,000 distinct CDR3 sequences, around 15% of them appearing once. These data belong to a study of T-cell memory formation after mild COVID-19. V was cut by 0 bases and J by 5 bases, with 12 bases left in between. The CDR3 extends over 14 amino acids. Germline lookup yields CDR1 SGHRS and CDR2 YFSETQ. This sequence originates from a man between 18 and 29 years old who had mild COVID-19 (a few samples of this study predate the infection). Cell type and time point are not known. The sample taken for sequencing was PBMCs or a T cell subset sorted from them (not recorded which). J is TRBJ2-7 and V is TRBV5-1; D uncertain. Here the CDR3 reads CASSLALKGNEQYF. CDR3 in DNA: TGCGCCAGCAGCTTGGCCCTAAAAGGGAACGAGCAGTACTTC.